What follows describes a single TCR beta chain. Original handling: Amplification from reference gene primers served as the basis for estimated nucleated cell counts. The data were produced by immunoSEQ multiplex PCR, yet TCRdb's version contains in-frame clones alone and is incomplete. Clonal size and the V and J genes are those of that table, whereas D and trimming came from the DNA. The repertoire holds some 110,000 clones, with approximately 82% as singletons. Unmatched junction bases numbered 7, after V lost 6 bases and J lost 2 bases. Per the germline V gene, CDR1 is MNHEY and CDR2 is SVGAGI. The length of the CDR3 is 14 residues. This specimen comes from a study of blood T cell repertoires in COVID-19. In the study overall: Italy, Spain and the United States were the sources of the convalescent and acute COVID-19 samples. In each case, the material was cDNA or gDNA derived from T cells, B-cell-depleted T cells, or PBMCs.

The sample consisted of peripheral blood. The V and J genes are TRBV6-5 and TRBJ2-7; 7 bases align to TRBD1. This clonotype was obtained from a man aged 25 to 40 with acute or convalescent COVID-19. CDR3 in DNA: TGTGCCAGCAGCCGACAGGGAGATGCCTACGAGCAGTACTTC. This sequence encodes CASSRQGDAYEQYF.